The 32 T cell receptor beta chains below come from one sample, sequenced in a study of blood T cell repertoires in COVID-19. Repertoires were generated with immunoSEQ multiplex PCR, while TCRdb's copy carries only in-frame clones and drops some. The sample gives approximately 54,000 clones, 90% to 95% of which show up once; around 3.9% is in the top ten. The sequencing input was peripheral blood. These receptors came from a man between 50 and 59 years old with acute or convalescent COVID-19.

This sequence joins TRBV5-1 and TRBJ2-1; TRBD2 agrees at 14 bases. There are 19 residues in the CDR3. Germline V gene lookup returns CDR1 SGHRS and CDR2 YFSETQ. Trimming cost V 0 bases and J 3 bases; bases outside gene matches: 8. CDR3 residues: CASSLAGTSGSMGYNEQFF. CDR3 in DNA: TGCGCCAGCAGCTTGGCCGGGACTAGCGGGAGTATGGGCTACAATGAGCAGTTCTTC.

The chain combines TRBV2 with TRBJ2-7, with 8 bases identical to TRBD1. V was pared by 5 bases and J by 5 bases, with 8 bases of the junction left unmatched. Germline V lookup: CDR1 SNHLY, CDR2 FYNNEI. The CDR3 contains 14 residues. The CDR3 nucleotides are TGTGCCAGCAGTCTGGACAGGGTGGTACACGAGCAGTACTTC. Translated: CASSLDRVVHEQYF. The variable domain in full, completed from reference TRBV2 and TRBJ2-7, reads EPEVTQTPSHQVTQMGQEVILRCVPISNHLYFYWYRQILGQKVEFLVSFYNNEISEKSEIFDDQFSVERPDGSNFTLKIRSTKLEDSAMYFCASSLDRVVHEQYFGPGTRLTVT.

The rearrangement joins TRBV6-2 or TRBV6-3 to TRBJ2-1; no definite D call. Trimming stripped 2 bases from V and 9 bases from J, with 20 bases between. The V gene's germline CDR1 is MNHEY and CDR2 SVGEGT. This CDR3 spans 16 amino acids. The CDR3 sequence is CASSYLDSPPSGEQFF. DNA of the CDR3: TGTGCCAGCAGTTACCTCGATAGCCCTCCCTCGGGTGAGCAGTTCTTC.

The CDR3 reads CATSREAGEVGELFF. CDR3 bases: TGTGCCACCAGCAGAGAAGCCGGGGAGGTCGGGGAGCTGTTTTTT. The V gene is TRBV15, the J gene TRBJ2-2, with TRBD2 as a possible D gene (6 bases). In germline, CDR1 is LNHNV, CDR2 YYDKDF (reference sequence). The CDR3 consists of 15 residues. The V end lost 0 bases, the J end lost 7 bases, and 12 bases lay between the germline ends.

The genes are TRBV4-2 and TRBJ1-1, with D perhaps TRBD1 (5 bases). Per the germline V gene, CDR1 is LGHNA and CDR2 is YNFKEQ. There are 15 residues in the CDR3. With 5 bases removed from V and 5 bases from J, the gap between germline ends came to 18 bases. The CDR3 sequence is CASSAYGGDNTEAFF. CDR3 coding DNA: TGTGCCAGCAGCGCCTATGGGGGGGATAATACTGAAGCTTTCTTT.

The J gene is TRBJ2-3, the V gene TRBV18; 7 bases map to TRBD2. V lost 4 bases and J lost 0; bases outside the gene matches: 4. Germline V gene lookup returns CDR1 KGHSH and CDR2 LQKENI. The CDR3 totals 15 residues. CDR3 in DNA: TGTGCCAGCTCACAGCTAGCGGAGAGCACAGATACGCAGTATTTT. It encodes CASSQLAESTDTQYF.

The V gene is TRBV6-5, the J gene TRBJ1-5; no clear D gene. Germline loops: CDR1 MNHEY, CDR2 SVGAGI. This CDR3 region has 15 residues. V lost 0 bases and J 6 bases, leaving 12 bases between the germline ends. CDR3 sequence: CASSYSSGVGQPQHF. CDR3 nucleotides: TGTGCCAGCAGTTACTCGAGCGGGGTTGGTCAGCCCCAGCATTTT.

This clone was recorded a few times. The CDR3 protein is CASSVGQQFISPLHF. The CDR3 nucleotides read TGTGCCAGCAGCGTAGGACAGCAATTTATATCACCCCTCCACTTT. The genes are TRBV9 and TRBJ1-6; possibly TRBD1 for D (5 bases). Germline values: CDR1 SGDLS, CDR2 YYNGEE. The CDR3 length is 15 residues. Trimming took off 0 bases at V and 10 bases at J, with 14 bases between the two ends.

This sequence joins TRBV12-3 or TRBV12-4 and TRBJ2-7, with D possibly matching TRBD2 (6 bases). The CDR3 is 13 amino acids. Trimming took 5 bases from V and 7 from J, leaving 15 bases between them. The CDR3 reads CASSLRVGGEQYF. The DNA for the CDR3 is TGTGCCAGCAGTCTCCGGGTCGGGGGTGAGCAGTACTTC.

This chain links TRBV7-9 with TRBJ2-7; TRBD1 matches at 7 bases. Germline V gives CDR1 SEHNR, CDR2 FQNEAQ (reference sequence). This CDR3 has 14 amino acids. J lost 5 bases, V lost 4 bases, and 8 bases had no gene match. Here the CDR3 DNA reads TGTGCCAGCAGCTACCCAATTCAGGGGGACGAGCAGTACTTC. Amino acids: CASSYPIQGDEQYF.

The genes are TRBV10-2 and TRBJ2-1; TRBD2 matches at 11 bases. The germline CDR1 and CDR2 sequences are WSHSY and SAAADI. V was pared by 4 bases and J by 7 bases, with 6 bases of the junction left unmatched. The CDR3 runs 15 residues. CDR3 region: CASSGPTSGKNEQFF. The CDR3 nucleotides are TGCGCCAGCAGTGGCCCGACTAGCGGGAAAAATGAGCAGTTCTTC.

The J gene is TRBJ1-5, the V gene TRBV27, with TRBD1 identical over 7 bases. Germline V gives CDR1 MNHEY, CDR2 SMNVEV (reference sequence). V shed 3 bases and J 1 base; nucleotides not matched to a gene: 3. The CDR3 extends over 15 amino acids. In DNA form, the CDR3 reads TGTGCCAGCAGTTTCGAGGGACAGAGCAATCAGCCCCAGCATTTT. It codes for CASSFEGQSNQPQHF.

CDR3 sequence reads: CASSGFSGELFF. In DNA, the CDR3 is TGTGCCAGCAGCGGGTTTTCCGGGGAGCTGTTTTTT. The rearrangement links TRBV27 to TRBJ2-2; D ambiguous. The germline V and J ends were trimmed by 6 bases and 6 bases, with 8 bases remaining between them. This CDR3 is 12 amino acids long. CDR1 is MNHEY, CDR2 SMNVEV, per germline (reference sequence).

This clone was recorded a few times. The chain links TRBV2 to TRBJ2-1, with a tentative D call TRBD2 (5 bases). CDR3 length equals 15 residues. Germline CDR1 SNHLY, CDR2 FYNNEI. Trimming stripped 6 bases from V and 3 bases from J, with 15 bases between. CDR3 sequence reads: CASRLDSQDYNEQFF. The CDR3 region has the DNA TGTGCCAGCAGATTGGACTCGCAGGACTACAATGAGCAGTTCTTC.

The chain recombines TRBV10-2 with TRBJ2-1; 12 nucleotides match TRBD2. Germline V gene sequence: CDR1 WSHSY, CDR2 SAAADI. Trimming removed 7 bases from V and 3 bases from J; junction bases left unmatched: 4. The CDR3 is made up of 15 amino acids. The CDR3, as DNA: TGCGCCAGCAAGACTAGCGGGAGAGTCTACAATGAGCAGTTCTTC. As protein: CASKTSGRVYNEQFF.

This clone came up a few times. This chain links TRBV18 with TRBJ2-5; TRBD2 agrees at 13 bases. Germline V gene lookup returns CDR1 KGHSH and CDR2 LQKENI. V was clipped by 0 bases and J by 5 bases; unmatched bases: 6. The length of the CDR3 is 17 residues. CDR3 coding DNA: TGTGCCAGCTCACCACCAAGGGGACTAGCGGGATATGAGACCCAGTACTTC. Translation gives CASSPPRGLAGYETQYF.

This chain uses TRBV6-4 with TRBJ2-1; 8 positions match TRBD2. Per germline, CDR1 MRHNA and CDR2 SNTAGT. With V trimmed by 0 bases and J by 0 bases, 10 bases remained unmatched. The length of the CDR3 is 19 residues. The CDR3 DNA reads TGTGCCAGCAGTGACTCAGCCGGGGGGGGATTCCCCTCCTACAATGAGCAGTTCTTC. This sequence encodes CASSDSAGGGFPSYNEQFF.

CDR3 amino acids: CASSQQGNTEAFF. CDR3 DNA sequence: TGTGCCAGCAGCCAACAGGGGAACACTGAAGCTTTCTTT. The V and J genes are TRBV7-2 and TRBJ1-1, with D possibly TRBD1 on 6 matching bases. The CDR3 loop spans 13 amino acids. Germline lookup yields CDR1 SGHTA and CDR2 FQGNSA. Trimming removed 5 bases at V and 1 base at J, with 8 bases between. Supplemented by reference TRBV7-2 and TRBJ1-1, the full variable domain reads GAGVSQSPSNKVTEKGKDVELRCDPISGHTALYWYRQSLGQGLEFLIYFQGNSAPDKSGLPSDRFSAERTGGSVSTLTIQRTQQEDSAVYLCASSQQGNTEAFFGQGTRLTVV.

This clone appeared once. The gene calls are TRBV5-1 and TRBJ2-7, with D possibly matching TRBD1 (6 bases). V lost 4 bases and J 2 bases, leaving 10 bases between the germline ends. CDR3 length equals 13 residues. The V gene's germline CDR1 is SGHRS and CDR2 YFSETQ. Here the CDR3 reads CASSRDTTYEQYF. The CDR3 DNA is TGCGCCAGCAGCCGGGACACCACCTACGAGCAGTACTTC. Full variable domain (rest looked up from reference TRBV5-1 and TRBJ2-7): KAGVTQTPRYLIKTRGQQVTLSCSPISGHRSVSWYQQTPGQGLQFLFEYFSETQRNKGNFPGRFSGRQFSNSRSEMNVSTLELGDSALYLCASSRDTTYEQYFGPGTRLTVT.

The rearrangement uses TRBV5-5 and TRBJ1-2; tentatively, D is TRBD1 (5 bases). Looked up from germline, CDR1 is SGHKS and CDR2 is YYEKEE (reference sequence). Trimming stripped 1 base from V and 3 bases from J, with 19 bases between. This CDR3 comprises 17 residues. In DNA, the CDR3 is TGTGCCAGCAGCTTGCTTGCAGGGCAATTTGGGGACTATGGCTACACCTTC. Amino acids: CASSLLAGQFGDYGYTF.

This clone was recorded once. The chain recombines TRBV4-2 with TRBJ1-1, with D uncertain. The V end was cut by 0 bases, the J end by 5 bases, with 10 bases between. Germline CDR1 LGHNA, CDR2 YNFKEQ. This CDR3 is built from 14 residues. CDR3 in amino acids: CASSQETAETEAFF. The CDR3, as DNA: TGTGCCAGCAGCCAAGAGACGGCGGAGACTGAAGCTTTCTTT.

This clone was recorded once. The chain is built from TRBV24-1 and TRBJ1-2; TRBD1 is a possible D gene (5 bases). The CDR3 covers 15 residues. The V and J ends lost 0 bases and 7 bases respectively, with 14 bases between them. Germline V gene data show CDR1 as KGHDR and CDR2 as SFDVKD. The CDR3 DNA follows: TGTGCCACCAGTGATTTGACCGGACAAGGATTTGGCTACACCTTC. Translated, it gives CATSDLTGQGFGYTF.

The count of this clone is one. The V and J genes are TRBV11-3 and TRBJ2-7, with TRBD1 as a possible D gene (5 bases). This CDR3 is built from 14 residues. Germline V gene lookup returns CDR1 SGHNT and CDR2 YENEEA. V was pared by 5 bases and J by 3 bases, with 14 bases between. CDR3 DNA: TGTGCCAGCAGCAGCCGTACAGGCGACTACGAGCAGTACTTC. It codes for CASSSRTGDYEQYF.

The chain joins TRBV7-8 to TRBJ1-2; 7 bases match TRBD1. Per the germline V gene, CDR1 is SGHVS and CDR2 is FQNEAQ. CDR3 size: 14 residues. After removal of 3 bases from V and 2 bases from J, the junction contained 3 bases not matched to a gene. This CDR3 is CASSFSRGNYGYTF. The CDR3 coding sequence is TGTGCCAGCAGCTTCAGCAGGGGGAACTATGGCTACACCTTC.

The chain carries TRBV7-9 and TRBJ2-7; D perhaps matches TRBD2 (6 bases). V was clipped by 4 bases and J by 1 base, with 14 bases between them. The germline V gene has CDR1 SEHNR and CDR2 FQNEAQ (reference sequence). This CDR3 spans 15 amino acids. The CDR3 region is CASSSFLGTSYEQYF. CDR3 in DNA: TGTGCCAGCAGCTCCTTCTTAGGGACTTCCTACGAGCAGTACTTC.

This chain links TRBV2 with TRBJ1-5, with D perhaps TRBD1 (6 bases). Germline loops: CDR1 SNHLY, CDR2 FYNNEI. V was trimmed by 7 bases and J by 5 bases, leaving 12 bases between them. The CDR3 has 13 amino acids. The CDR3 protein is CASIMGADQPQHF. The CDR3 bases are TGTGCCAGCATTATGGGGGCTGATCAGCCCCAGCATTTT.

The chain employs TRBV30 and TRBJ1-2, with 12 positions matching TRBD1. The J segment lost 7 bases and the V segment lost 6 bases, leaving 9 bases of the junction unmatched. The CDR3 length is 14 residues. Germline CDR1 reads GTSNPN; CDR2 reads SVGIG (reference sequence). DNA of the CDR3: TGTGCCTGTAAAAACCCGGGACAGGGGGCTGGCTACACCTTC. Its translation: CACKNPGQGAGYTF.

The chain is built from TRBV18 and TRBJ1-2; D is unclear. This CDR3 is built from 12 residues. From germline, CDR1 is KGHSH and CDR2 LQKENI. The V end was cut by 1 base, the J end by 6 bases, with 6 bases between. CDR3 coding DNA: TGTGCCAGCTCACCACGGCTCGATGGCTACACCTTC. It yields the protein CASSPRLDGYTF.

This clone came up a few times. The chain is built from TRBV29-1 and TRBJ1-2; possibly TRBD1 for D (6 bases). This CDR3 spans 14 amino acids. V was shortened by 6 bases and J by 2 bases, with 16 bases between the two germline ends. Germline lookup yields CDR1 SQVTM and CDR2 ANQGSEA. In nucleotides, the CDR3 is TGCAGCGTGGGGAGAGCTGGACAGAACTATGGCTACACCTTC. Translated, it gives CSVGRAGQNYGYTF.

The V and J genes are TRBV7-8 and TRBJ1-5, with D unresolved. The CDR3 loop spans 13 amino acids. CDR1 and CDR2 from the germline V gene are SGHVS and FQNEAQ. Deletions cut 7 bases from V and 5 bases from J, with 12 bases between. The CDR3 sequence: CASTSREDQPQHF. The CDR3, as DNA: TGTGCCAGCACCTCGAGGGAGGATCAGCCCCAGCATTTT.

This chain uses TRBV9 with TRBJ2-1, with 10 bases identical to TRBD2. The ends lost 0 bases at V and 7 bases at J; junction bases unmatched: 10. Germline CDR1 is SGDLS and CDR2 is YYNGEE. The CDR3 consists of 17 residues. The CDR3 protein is CASSVDLAGETLNEQFF. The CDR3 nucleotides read TGTGCCAGCAGCGTAGACCTAGCGGGAGAAACGCTAAATGAGCAGTTCTTC.

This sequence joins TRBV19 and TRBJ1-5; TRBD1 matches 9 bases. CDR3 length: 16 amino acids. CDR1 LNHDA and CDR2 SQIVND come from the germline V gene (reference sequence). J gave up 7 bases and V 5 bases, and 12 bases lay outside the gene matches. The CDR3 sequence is CASSFPGQGRGQPQHF. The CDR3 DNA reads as TGTGCCAGTAGTTTTCCGGGACAGGGAAGAGGGCAGCCCCAGCATTTT.